Presented here are 20 T cell receptor beta chains from one specimen sequenced in a study of T-cell reconstitution after alpha-beta-depleted transplantation in children (dated by TCRdb to 2016 to 2017). The method was PCR. The run used an Illumina HiSeq 2500. To normalize quantification of the TCRbeta repertoire, the TCR libraries were built with molecular barcoding that relied on unique molecular identifiers. Starting from the raw public reads, TCRdb applied fastp trimming at Q25, assembled clones with MiXCR and retained in-frame beta chains. Every distinct CDR3 protein forms one entry, paired with its most common genes and DNA. Here the sample has hundreds of thousands of distinct CDR3 sequences; around 16% occur a single time. The ten largest account for 3.3% of the sample. Sequences were derived from PBMCs from the stem cell graft donor, sampled from the stem cell graft. Receptors were obtained from a human donor who donated a stem cell graft to a child with acute lymphoblastic leukemia.

The J gene is TRBJ2-5, the V gene TRBV7-9; D uncertain. This CDR3 contains 14 residues. Between the trimmed V and J ends, which lost 3 bases and 5 bases, there was a span of 13 bases. Looked up from germline, CDR1 is SEHNR and CDR2 is FQNEAQ (reference sequence). The CDR3 DNA reads TGTGCCAGCAGCTTTAACGCTGGTTTGGAGACCCAGTACTTC. It yields the protein CASSFNAGLETQYF.

CDR3: CASSVGLAGVYNEQFF. CDR3 sequence (DNA): TGTGCCAGCAGCGTAGGACTAGCGGGAGTCTACAATGAGCAGTTCTTC. The chain couples TRBV9 to TRBJ2-1; 12 positions match TRBD2. Trimming cost V 0 bases and J 3 bases; bases outside gene matches: 1. Germline V CDR1 and CDR2: SGDLS, YYNGEE. This CDR3 is 16 amino acids long.

The gene calls are TRBV6-1 and TRBJ1-1; 7 positions match TRBD1. Germline-derived CDR1 and CDR2 are MNHNS and SASEGT. The length of the CDR3 is 13 residues. V lost 6 bases and J lost 3; bases outside the gene matches: 4. The CDR3 DNA follows: TGTGCCAGCAGGCAGACAGGGTACACTGAAGCTTTCTTT. Its protein product is CASRQTGYTEAFF.

The chain combines TRBV5-8 with TRBJ2-1, with no clear D. Trimming pared 6 bases from V and 4 bases from J, leaving 8 bases between. The CDR3 length is 12 residues. Germline V lookup: CDR1 SGHTS, CDR2 YDEGEE. The CDR3 is CASTAAYNEQFF. In DNA form, the CDR3 reads TGTGCCAGCACTGCGGCGTACAATGAGCAGTTCTTC.

This rearrangement joins TRBV20-1 to TRBJ2-3; 10 positions match TRBD1. The germline V gene encodes CDR1 DFQATT and CDR2 SNEGSKA (reference sequence). The length of the CDR3 is 15 residues. The V and J ends lost 3 bases and 2 bases, in that order; junction bases with no gene match: 5. For the CDR3, the DNA is TGCAGTGCTAGGGGGGGACAGGGGTTCACAGATACGCAGTATTTT. Encoded protein: CSARGGQGFTDTQYF.

The chain employs TRBV2 and TRBJ2-5; D not resolved. CDR1 SNHLY and CDR2 FYNNEI come from the germline V gene. V lost 3 bases and J 4 bases, leaving 3 bases between the germline ends. The CDR3 has 11 residues. CDR3 loop: CASSDPETQYF. The CDR3 DNA reads TGTGCCAGCAGTGACCCAGAGACCCAGTACTTC.

This chain joins TRBV20-1 and TRBJ2-1; 9 positions match TRBD2. The CDR3 covers 13 residues. Germline values: CDR1 DFQATT, CDR2 SNEGSKA (reference sequence). The V segment lost 1 base and the J segment 15 bases; nucleotides outside the gene matches: 10. CDR3 DNA sequence: TGCAGTGCTAGAGGGTCTTTAGCGGGAGAATTGTTCTTC. This encodes CSARGSLAGELFF.

Concerning this clonotype: The junction does not match germline at one end; this may be a read error. V and J are TRBV7-3 and TRBJ2-3, with D possibly matching TRBD1 (6 bases). CDR1 and CDR2 (germline): SGHTA, FQGTGA. This CDR3 has 15 residues. The CDR3 sequence is CASSLEGRGTDAQYF. For the CDR3, the DNA is TGTGCCAGCAGCTTAGAAGGCAGGGGCACAGATGCGCAGTATTTT.

This clonotype was counted a few times. The gene calls are TRBV6-1 and TRBJ2-3; 13 bases are a match to TRBD2. Unmatched junction bases numbered 7, after V lost 3 bases and J lost 7 bases. This CDR3 spans 16 amino acids. The germline V gene encodes CDR1 MNHNS and CDR2 SASEGT. CDR3: CASSERGLAGLNTQYF. The DNA for the CDR3 is TGTGCCAGCAGTGAGAGGGGACTAGCGGGATTGAATACGCAGTATTTT.

This clonotype was detected many times. This chain connects TRBV20-1 to TRBJ2-7; TRBD2 matches at 9 bases. After removal of 1 base from V and 3 bases from J, the junction contained 10 bases not matched to a gene. Germline CDR1 reads DFQATT; CDR2 reads SNEGSKA (reference sequence). The CDR3 totals 16 residues. The CDR3 DNA reads TGCAGTGCTAGAGGGAAGACTAGCGGATTCAACTACGAGCAGTACTTC. It specifies CSARGKTSGFNYEQYF.

This clonotype was detected only a few times. The chain joins TRBV11-2 to TRBJ2-7, with D uncertain. This CDR3 spans 15 amino acids. CDR1 is SGHAT, CDR2 FQNNGV, per germline. Trimming cost V 2 bases and J 4 bases, with 15 bases left between them. The CDR3 region is CASSLIPIADYEQYF. The CDR3 DNA reads TGTGCCAGCAGCTTAATTCCGATCGCAGATTACGAGCAGTACTTC.

This clonotype was detected a few times. The V and J genes are TRBV4-1 and TRBJ2-7, with D possibly TRBD2 on 5 matching bases. CDR3 length equals 15 residues. Germline CDR1 and CDR2: MGHRA and YSYEKL. Trimming stripped 1 base from V and 3 bases from J, with 13 bases between. The CDR3 DNA reads TGCGCCAGCAGCCAAGGGGTGGCGGGCTTCTACGAGCAGTACTTC. This codes for CASSQGVAGFYEQYF.

V and J are TRBV27 and TRBJ2-5; 8 bases match TRBD2. J lost 0 bases, V lost 8 bases, and 8 bases had no gene match. The CDR3 spans 15 residues. Per germline, CDR1 MNHEY and CDR2 SMNVEV (reference sequence). CDR3 nucleotides: TGTGCCAGCGCAACTAGCGGAGCCCACCAAGAGACCCAGTACTTC. Translating it yields CASATSGAHQETQYF.

The V and J genes are TRBV15 and TRBJ2-2, with 10 bases lining up with TRBD2. CDR1 and CDR2 from the germline V gene are LNHNV and YYDKDF (reference sequence). The J segment lost 6 bases and the V segment lost 0 bases, leaving 1 base of the junction unmatched. This CDR3 is 15 amino acids long. CDR3: CATSRDGTSAGELFF. The CDR3 DNA follows: TGTGCCACCAGCAGAGATGGGACTAGCGCCGGGGAGCTGTTTTTT.

The rearrangement uses TRBV4-1 and TRBJ2-1, with 7 bases identical to TRBD1. Germline values: CDR1 MGHRA, CDR2 YSYEKL. The V and J ends lost 4 bases and 9 bases, in that order; junction bases with no gene match: 6. This CDR3 has 13 amino acids. This CDR3 reads CASSRAGGSEQFF. The CDR3 bases are TGCGCCAGCAGCCGGGCAGGGGGAAGTGAGCAGTTCTTC.

V gene TRBV6-5 combines with J gene TRBJ2-7; 8 bases agree with TRBD2. Germline values: CDR1 MNHEY, CDR2 SVGAGI. With V trimmed by 2 bases and J by 4 bases, 4 bases remained unmatched. This CDR3 has 14 amino acids. The CDR3 DNA reads as TGTGCCAGCAGTTACGGAGCGGGAGATTACGAGCAGTACTTC. It specifies CASSYGAGDYEQYF.

The chain uses TRBV29-1 and TRBJ2-3; D not resolved. Trimming stripped 5 bases from V and 3 bases from J, with 3 bases between. The CDR3 length is 10 residues. From germline, CDR1 is SQVTM and CDR2 ANQGSEA. The CDR3 nucleotides read TGCAGCGTTCCGACAGATACGCAGTATTTT. Protein product: CSVPTDTQYF.

This clonotype was counted a few times. V usage is TRBV15 and J usage is TRBJ2-5; D ambiguous. This CDR3 has 15 residues. Germline assignment: CDR1 LNHNV and CDR2 YYDKDF (reference sequence). Trimming cost V 5 bases and J 2 bases, with 15 bases left between them. The CDR3 here is CATSPIGPSQETQYF. The CDR3 nucleotides read TGTGCCACCAGCCCCATCGGACCGAGTCAAGAGACCCAGTACTTC.

V is TRBV6-1 and J is TRBJ2-3; D call uncertain. This CDR3 is 15 amino acids long. V lost 6 bases and J 3 bases, leaving 16 bases between the germline ends. Germline-derived CDR1 and CDR2 are MNHNS and SASEGT. The CDR3: CASRTHSGRTDTQYF. CDR3 sequence (DNA): TGTGCCAGCAGGACTCACAGTGGAAGGACAGATACGCAGTATTTT.

The sample holds a few counts of this clonotype. The V and J genes are TRBV15 and TRBJ1-3, with D hard to call. Germline V gene data show CDR1 as LNHNV and CDR2 as YYDKDF (reference sequence). CDR3 length: 18 amino acids. Trimming shortened V by 0 bases and J by 0 bases, and 15 bases separated the two germline ends. CDR3 nucleotide sequence: TGTGCCACCAGCAGAGATTCCCTGACCGAGATCTCTGGAAACACCATATATTTT. It translates to CATSRDSLTEISGNTIYF.